The rows below give T cell receptor beta chains drawn from one sample of a study of T cell responses to AZD1222 COVID-19 vaccine. The repertoire was sequenced with immunoSEQ multiplex PCR; TCRdb's copy has only in-frame clones and lacks some. The table shows around 140,000 clones, with around 92% occurring only once. The sample was peripheral blood, taken 28 days after the second AZD1222 dose. These receptors were collected from an adult who received the AZD1222 COVID-19 vaccine. CDR3s include the opening cysteine and the closing phenylalanine or tryptophan. A D gene is named only where the DNA matches it firmly. Clone size, where shown, is once, few, many, or a class for clones that have expanded.

D,size,J,V,length,CDR3,DNA
.,.,TRBJ2-7,TRBV28,14,CASSLSLPPYERYF,TGTGCCAGCAGTTTATCTCTCCCTCCCTACGAGCGGTACTTC
TRBD1,.,TRBJ2-5,TRBV5-1,14,CASSGQGVQETQYF,TGCGCCAGCAGTGGGCAGGGGGTTCAAGAGACCCAGTACTTC
.,.,TRBJ2-1,TRBV3-1/TRBV3-2,12,CASSPSQGEQFF,TGTGCCAGCAGCCCATCCCAGGGTGAGCAGTTCTTC
.,.,TRBJ2-7,TRBV30,12,CAWSRDAYEQYF,TGTGCCTGGAGCAGGGACGCCTACGAGCAGTACTTC
.,once,TRBJ1-5,TRBV30,13,CAWAKGGSQPQHF,TGTGCCTGGGCCAAAGGGGGGAGTCAGCCCCAGCATTTT
.,.,TRBJ1-4,TRBV7-9,13,CASSSDSNEKLFF,TGTGCCAGCAGCTCCGACAGTAATGAAAAACTGTTTTTT
.,many,TRBJ2-2,TRBV11-1,14,CASSSQGNTGELFF,TGTGCCAGCAGCTCCCAGGGGAACACCGGGGAGCTGTTTTTT
.,.,TRBJ2-1,TRBV27,16,CASRSRQDSSYNEQFF,TGTGCCAGCAGGTCCCGACAGGACAGCTCCTACAATGAGCAGTTCTTC
.,.,TRBJ2-3,TRBV2,13,CASMEGPTDTQYF,TGTGCCAGCATGGAAGGGCCCACAGATACGCAGTATTTT
.,.,TRBJ2-2,TRBV6-5,15,CASKRAASAPGELFF,TGTGCCAGCAAGAGGGCGGCTAGCGCTCCCGGGGAGCTGTTTTTT
TRBD2,.,TRBJ2-5,TRBV29-1,14,CSLRTSGNQETQYF,TGCAGCCTTCGGACTAGCGGAAACCAAGAGACCCAGTACTTC
TRBD2,.,TRBJ2-7,TRBV2,14,CASSDAGGYYEQYF,TGTGCCAGCAGTGACGCGGGGGGCTACTACGAGCAGTACTTC
TRBD1,once,TRBJ1-2,TRBV19,17,CASSIGGTGLPNYGYTF,TGTGCCAGTAGTATAGGTGGGACAGGACTTCCTAACTATGGCTACACCTTC
.,.,TRBJ2-1,TRBV9,16,CASSVALDRIYNEQFF,TGTGCCAGCAGCGTAGCCCTCGACAGAATATACAATGAGCAGTTCTTC
.,.,TRBJ2-7,TRBV2,11,CASSITGCACF,TGTGCCAGCAGTATCACCGGGTGTGCATGCTTC
TRBD1,.,TRBJ1-4,TRBV6-4,12,CASSPGQGKLFF,TGTGCCAGCAGTCCCGGACAGGGAAAACTGTTTTTT
.,.,TRBJ1-4,TRBV4-1,17,CASSQEARGGSDEKLFF,TGCGCCAGCAGCCAAGAGGCCAGGGGAGGGTCTGATGAAAAACTGTTTTTT
.,once,TRBJ1-2,TRBV28,12,CASSRRGYGYTF,TGTGCCAGCAGTCGAAGGGGATACGGCTACACCTTC
.,.,TRBJ1-4,TRBV5-6,14,CASSLGRFNEKLFF,TGTGCCAGCAGCTTGGGGCGGTTTAATGAAAAACTGTTTTTT
.,.,TRBJ2-1,TRBV10-3,12,CAIDVGGNEQFF,TGTGCCATTGACGTAGGGGGCAATGAGCAGTTCTTC
.,.,TRBJ1-3,TRBV30,14,CAWTVGGSGNTIYF,TGTGCCTGGACCGTAGGGGGCTCTGGAAACACCATATATTTT
TRBD1,.,TRBJ1-2,TRBV6-6,11,CASSQSDRVTF,TGTGCCAGCAGTCAATCAGACAGGGTCACCTTC
.,.,TRBJ2-6,TRBV19,15,CASSPIISGANVLTF,TGTGCCAGTAGTCCCATTATCTCTGGGGCCAACGTCCTGACTTTC
.,.,TRBJ1-2,TRBV19,13,CASSIGVGYGYTF,TGTGCCAGTAGTATTGGGGTAGGCTATGGCTACACCTTC
.,.,TRBJ1-5,TRBV30,13,CAWSPQVNQPQHF,TGTGCCTGGAGCCCACAGGTCAATCAGCCCCAGCATTTT
.,.,TRBJ1-2,TRBV11-2,14,CASSLHIQGDGYTF,TGTGCCAGCAGCCTCCATATACAGGGCGATGGCTACACCTTC
TRBD1,.,TRBJ2-7,TRBV10-3,16,CAISERQGASDSEQYF,TGTGCCATCAGTGAAAGGCAGGGGGCCAGCGACAGCGAGCAGTACTTC
.,once,TRBJ2-1,TRBV6-4,13,CASSDSLGWEQFF,TGTGCCAGCAGTGACTCGTTGGGGTGGGAGCAGTTCTTC
.,.,TRBJ1-2,TRBV28,14,CASSLPDTLYGYTF,TGTGCCAGCAGTTTACCGGACACCCTTTATGGCTACACCTTC
.,once,TRBJ1-1,TRBV30,11,CAWSVQLEAFF,TGTGCCTGGAGTGTCCAGCTTGAAGCTTTCTTT
TRBD1,.,TRBJ2-7,TRBV14,15,CASSQVGTVVYEQYF,TGTGCCAGCAGCCAAGTTGGGACAGTTGTCTACGAGCAGTACTTC
.,once,TRBJ1-1,TRBV19,15,CASSIESGARTEAFF,TGTGCCAGTAGTATTGAATCGGGGGCCAGGACTGAAGCTTTCTTT
.,.,TRBJ2-3,TRBV18,16,CASSPEWLNTLDTQYF,TGTGCCAGCTCACCAGAGTGGCTAAACACCCTAGATACGCAGTATTTT
.,.,TRBJ1-4,TRBV19,14,CASSIQVSNEKLFF,TGTGCCAGTAGTATCCAGGTGTCTAATGAAAAACTGTTTTTT
.,.,TRBJ2-7,TRBV10-3,14,CAISTLTSSYEQYF,TGTGCCATCAGTACTTTGACAAGCTCCTACGAGCAGTACTTC
.,.,TRBJ2-6,TRBV2,14,CASKQDSGANVLTF,TGTGCCAGCAAGCAGGATTCTGGGGCCAACGTCCTGACTTTC
.,.,TRBJ2-6,TRBV5-1,15,CASRSDFSGANVLTF,TGCGCCAGCAGATCGGACTTCTCTGGGGCCAACGTCCTGACTTTC
.,few,TRBJ1-2,TRBV5-1,15,CASSLLAGDAYGYTF,TGCGCCAGCAGCTTGTTGGCAGGGGATGCCTATGGCTACACCTTC
TRBD1,.,TRBJ2-7,TRBV10-2,11,CASRQGFEQYF,TGCGCCAGCCGACAGGGCTTCGAGCAGTACTTC
.,.,TRBJ1-6,TRBV6-1,15,CASSEVLGASSPLHF,TGTGCCAGCAGTGAAGTGCTGGGGGCCAGTTCACCCCTCCACTTT
.,.,TRBJ1-2,TRBV2,14,CASSEASKGIGYTF,TGTGCCAGCAGTGAAGCCTCCAAGGGGATTGGCTACACCTTC
.,.,TRBJ1-2,TRBV11-2,15,CASSLEGGRGEPPTF,TGTGCCAGCAGCTTAGAGGGGGGCAGGGGCGAACCCCCCACCTTC
.,few,TRBJ2-5,TRBV7-9,12,CASSLDYRTQYF,TGTGCCAGCAGCTTAGATTACAGGACCCAGTACTTC
TRBD2,.,TRBJ2-3,TRBV3-1/TRBV3-2,15,CASSQKSGNTDTQYF,TGTGCCAGCAGCCAAAAGAGCGGGAACACAGATACGCAGTATTTT